This T cell receptor beta chain is from a study of regulatory T cells in long-lasting Graves disease (dated by TCRdb to the early 2020s). Describing the broader study: Patients with newly diagnosed Graves' disease had been on antithyroid drugs for under 3 months. Peripheral blood TCR sequencing and RNA sequencing compared persistent Graves' disease patients with newly diagnosed Graves' disease patients. The study was registered as a clinical trial and conducted in China. A total of around 35 samples underwent TCR sequencing: about 13 from persistent and roughly 20 from newly diagnosed Graves' disease patients.

Findings and caveats that apply to the study as a whole: The authors noted that the small sample size was a limitation that may lower accuracy. Compared with newly diagnosed patients, persistent Graves' disease patients had lower TCR Shannon entropy and fewer highly expanded clones, which suggests clonal expansion. More public clonotypes were shared among persistent patients (around 3,000) than among newly diagnosed patients (roughly 960). The study examined only peripheral blood because the primary lesion, thyroid tissue, could not be accessed. TRBV28, TRBJ1-2 and TRBJ2-5 were preferentially used in persistent disease, while TRBV20-1 and TRBJ2-1 were favored in newly diagnosed disease. Sequencing and analysis were restricted to the TCR beta chain.

CDR3 length: 15 amino acids, cysteine to phenylalanine. Of the read, only the CDR3 DNA is kept; its 45 bases are in frame from base 1. The germline V gene supplies CDR1 SNHLY and CDR2 FYNNEI. V lost 3 bases and J lost 4 bases; the stretch between them is 13 bases long. Many counts were recorded for this clonotype. Its antigen is still unknown. No base-level quality is on record; no much larger clone is a single base apart. Preparation of the library involved multiplex PCR. Sequenced on an Illumina HiSeq 4000. iRepertoire HTBI primers and Arm-PCR amplification of CDR3 regions were used to construct TCR beta libraries. Before sequencing, the PCR products went through gel purification. Turning to the authors' computational methods: Across samples, 60 to 70 TRBV and 13 to 15 TRBJ segments were identified and used for gene usage analysis of CDR3 amino acid clonotypes. COPE and FqMerger were used to merge filtered high-quality paired reads into contigs. BLAST was used to align contigs to IMGT TRBV, TRBD and TRBJ reference genes, with CDR3 defined following IMGT. Clonotypes above 0.1% frequency were classified as highly expanded clones. Repertoire diversity was measured by Shannon entropy, and V-J evenness by the Gini coefficient. A clonotype found in more than one individual was treated as public. TCRdb's own reprocessing of the public reads used fastp at Q25 and MiXCR and kept productive beta chains. Merged by CDR3 protein, the rows form single entries marked with the most common genes and DNA. The V and J calls were determined by TCRdb, not by the authors. The sample yields roughly 420,000 distinct CDR3 sequences; around 15% were counted once. Jointly, the top ten make up about a fifth of the sample.

The time point tag for this specimen amounts to: newly diagnosed GD, antithyroid drugs for less than 3 months. For both TCR sequencing and RNA sequencing, RNA was extracted from PBMCs using TRIzol. Graves' disease was diagnosed according to American Thyroid Association guidelines. Patients for the study were recruited at an endocrinology department in Xi'an, China. From each patient, about 9 milliliters of peripheral blood was collected into an EDTA anticoagulant tube. Ficoll Paque Plus density gradient separation was used to isolate PBMCs, and no additional T cell sorting was done. An Agilent 2100 Bioanalyzer and agarose gel were used to check RNA quality, and a NanoDrop 2000 was used to measure RNA concentration.

The chain was built from TRBV2 and TRBJ1-5, with the D gene uncertain. This receptor was obtained from a female donor with Graves disease. Sample: peripheral blood mononuclear cells (PBMCs), taken at new diagnosis, from a patient treated with antithyroid drugs. CDR3 protein: CASSDEKGPNQPQHF. The DNA sequence follows: TGTGCCAGCAGTGATGAAAAGGGCCCGAATCAGCCCCAGCATTTT. With all but the CDR3 taken from the reference TRBV2 and TRBJ1-5 genes, the full variable domain is: EPEVTQTPSHQVTQMGQEVILRCVPISNHLYFYWYRQILGQKVEFLVSFYNNEISEKSEIFDDQFSVERPDGSNFTLKIRSTKLEDSAMYFCASSDEKGPNQPQHFGDGTRLSIL.